This is a list of T cell receptor beta chains from one sample in a study of shared clonotypes between healthy human individuals. The assay was immunoSEQ multiplex PCR, and TCRdb's table has in-frame clones only and misses some. The sample includes 2 million to 2.5 million clones, approximately 94% seen only once; the top ten take approximately 0.13%. The sample consisted of naive CD4+ T cells sorted from blood. These receptors all come from a man aged 18 to 30 in good health. Each CDR3 is given with its conserved first and last residue. Each record gives: D gene, clone size, J gene, V gene, CDR3 DNA, CDR3 protein. The D gene is left open where the match is weak. Some rows have no size entry. The others give once, few or many, or a class for an expanded clone.

TRBD2	.	TRBJ2-1	TRBV5-1	TGCGCCAGCAGTCTATTGAGCGGGAGCTACAATGAGCAGTTCTTC	CASSLLSGSYNEQFF
.	.	TRBJ2-6	TRBV5-1	TGCGCCAGCAGCTTTGTTGGGCGTGGGGCCAACGTCCTGACTTTC	CASSFVGRGANVLTF
.	.	TRBJ1-2	TRBV5-1	TGCGCCAGCAGCTTGGCGGGGGCAGAGGGCTATGGCTACACCTTC	CASSLAGAEGYGYTF
.	once	TRBJ1-4	TRBV6-1	TGTGCCAGCGCCGTGAATGAAAAACTGTTTTTT	CASAVNEKLFF
.	.	TRBJ2-7	TRBV6-1	TGTGCCAGCAGTGAGGATTACTCCTACGAGCAGTACTTC	CASSEDYSYEQYF
TRBD1	.	TRBJ1-2	TRBV25-1	TGTGCCACCCAATCACAGGGGAGGTACACCTTC	CATQSQGRYTF
.	.	TRBJ1-2	TRBV2	TGTGCCAGCCAAAAGGGGGAGAGCAGGGGCATAGGCCTTCGGGGCTACACCTTC	CASQKGESRGIGLRGYTF
.	.	TRBJ1-5	TRBV7-2	TGTGCCAGCAGCTTAGGCGTATTTGTCGGTCAGCCCCAGCATTTT	CASSLGVFVGQPQHF
.	.	TRBJ2-5	TRBV7-9	TGTGCCAGCAGCTTAGGTGGGGCAGGGCCGACCCAAGAGACCCAGTACTTC	CASSLGGAGPTQETQYF
.	.	TRBJ2-3	TRBV6-1	TGTGCCAGCAGTGAAGCGCGGGGCCAGGGGTTTGATACGCAGTATTTT	CASSEARGQGFDTQYF
TRBD2	.	TRBJ2-5	TRBV12-5	TGTGCTAGTGGTTTGGTAGAGCGGGGGGGGACCCAGTACTTC	CASGLVERGGTQYF
.	once	TRBJ1-2	TRBV7-2	TGTGCCAGCAGCCTTAAAGCTAACTATGGCTACACCTTC	CASSLKANYGYTF
.	.	TRBJ1-1	TRBV7-2	TGTGCCAGCAGCTTAGGGGGTCTGTTCGGGGACACTAACACTGAAGCTTTCTTT	CASSLGGLFGDTNTEAFF
.	once	TRBJ1-1	TRBV2	TGTGCCAGCAGTCCAGAGCAGAACACTGAAGCTTTCTTT	CASSPEQNTEAFF
TRBD1	.	TRBJ1-1	TRBV14	TGTGCCAGCAGCCAAGGACAGGGGGGCACTGAAGCTTTCTTT	CASSQGQGGTEAFF
TRBD1	.	TRBJ2-6	TRBV18	TGTGCCAGCTCACCAATTTGGGACAGGGTTGGGGCCAACGTCCTGACTTTC	CASSPIWDRVGANVLTF
.	once	TRBJ1-2	TRBV5-1	TGCGCCAGCACCACCGAGGGAGGCTATGGCTACACCTTC	CASTTEGGYGYTF
.	once	TRBJ1-4	TRBV4-3	TGCGCCAGCAGCCAAGAGGCCAGTCCCCCTAATGAAAAACTGTTTTTT	CASSQEASPPNEKLFF
.	.	TRBJ2-2	TRBV7-9	TGTGCCAGCAGCCCGACATGGGACACCGGGGAGCTGTTTTTT	CASSPTWDTGELFF
TRBD1	.	TRBJ1-1	TRBV6-1	TGTGCCAGCAGTGAGATGTGGGGGACAGGGGGCAGGAACACTGAAGCTTTCTTT	CASSEMWGTGGRNTEAFF
.	.	TRBJ2-7	TRBV6-5	TGTGCCAGCAGTTACTCGATACTGGGAGAGCAGTACTTC	CASSYSILGEQYF
TRBD1	.	TRBJ1-5	TRBV10-3	TGTGCCAGCAGGGGGCAGAATCAGCCCCAGCATTTT	CASRGQNQPQHF
.	.	TRBJ2-5	TRBV5-1	TGCGCCAGTGGGGGCGGGCAAGAGACCCAGTACTTC	CASGGGQETQYF
.	.	TRBJ2-7	TRBV5-1	TGCGCCAGCAGCTTGGAGCCCGGAGAGGCAAGCGAGCAGTACTTC	CASSLEPGEASEQYF
TRBD2	once	TRBJ2-7	TRBV7-2	TGTGCCAGCAGCCACTCCGGGACTAGCGGGAACGAGCAGTACTTC	CASSHSGTSGNEQYF
TRBD2	.	TRBJ2-7	TRBV19	TGTGCCAGTTCCAGTCTAGCGGGGGCCTCCTACGAGCAGTACTTC	CASSSLAGASYEQYF
TRBD2	.	TRBJ2-7	TRBV5-4	TGTGCCAGCAGCCCGTCTAGCGGGAGCTCCTACGAGCAGTACTTC	CASSPSSGSSYEQYF
.	.	TRBJ2-3	TRBV9	TGTGCCAGCAGCGAAGGGAAATTTGTAGATACGCAGTATTTT	CASSEGKFVDTQYF
.	.	TRBJ1-4	TRBV5-4	TGTGCCAGCAGCTTTGGCGAGGGCCCAACTAATGAAAAACTGTTTTTT	CASSFGEGPTNEKLFF
TRBD1	.	TRBJ2-7	TRBV7-9	TGTGCCAGCAGCTGGTTGACAGGACAGGCCGAGCAGTACTTC	CASSWLTGQAEQYF
.	.	TRBJ1-1	TRBV5-1	TGCGCCAGCACCTCGGGGGGCGCGAACACTGAAGCTTTCTTT	CASTSGGANTEAFF
.	.	TRBJ1-6	TRBV19	TGTGCCAGTAGTACACGGACAGCAGATAATTCACCCCTCCACTTT	CASSTRTADNSPLHF
.	.	TRBJ2-1	TRBV19	TGTGCCAGTAGTAATTTAGCGTCCAGGTGGCAGTTCTTC	CASSNLASRWQFF
.	once	TRBJ1-1	TRBV28	TGTGCCAGCAGTTCCCCAGGGAGTTCGATGAACACTGAAGCTTTCTTT	CASSSPGSSMNTEAFF
TRBD1	.	TRBJ1-4	TRBV30	TGTGCCTGTTCCAGGGGGCAGGAGGAAAAACTGTTTTTT	CACSRGQEEKLFF
TRBD1	.	TRBJ2-7	TRBV10-3	TGTGCCATCAGTGAAACAGGGGGAAGCTCCTACGAGCAGTACTTC	CAISETGGSSYEQYF
TRBD2	.	TRBJ2-1	TRBV13	TGTGCCAGCACCATGACTAGCGGGGGCACCAGGAATGAGCAGTTCTTC	CASTMTSGGTRNEQFF
.	.	TRBJ1-6	TRBV28	TGTGCCAGCATGTTCAGGAATTCACCCCTCCACTTT	CASMFRNSPLHF
.	.	TRBJ1-5	TRBV5-3	TGTGCCAGAAGCTTGGAGACGGAGTTGGGGCAGCCCCAGCATTTT	CARSLETELGQPQHF
.	.	TRBJ1-3	TRBV5-4	TGTGCCAGCAGCATGGACGGGAACTCTGGAAACACCATATATTTT	CASSMDGNSGNTIYF
.	.	TRBJ1-2	TRBV7-2	TGTGCCAGCAGCTTAGAATTCTCCCGAGCCTCCTATGGCTACACCTTC	CASSLEFSRASYGYTF
TRBD1	.	TRBJ2-5	TRBV5-1	TGCGCCAGCAGCTGGTCAGGGGGTGGTGAGACCCAGTACTTC	CASSWSGGGETQYF